The rows below give T cell receptor beta chains drawn from one sample of a study of blood T cells in healthy people across ages. In TCRdb, the 5' RACE reads were re-called with MiXCR into one record per CDR3 protein. The sample lists around 1,000,000 distinct CDR3 sequences; roughly 24% were seen once. These data were also filed under a second study, of T cells of mothers and their children.

Sequencing input: blood. These receptors all stem from a girl aged 2-10 years in good health. CDR3s include the opening cysteine and the closing phenylalanine or tryptophan. The order of the fields is V gene, clone size, D gene, J gene, CDR3 protein, CDR3 DNA. D genes are given only for firm matches. Not all rows give a size; the values are once, few, many and, for expanded clones, a class.

v_call: TRBV29-1; clone_size: NA; d_call: NA; j_call: TRBJ2-1; cdr3_aa: CSVELRAALEGEQFF; cdr3_nt: TGCAGCGTTGAACTTCGGGCCGCCCTGGAGGGTGAGCAGTTCTTC
v_call: TRBV6-2/TRBV6-3; clone_size: few; d_call: TRBD1; j_call: TRBJ2-7; cdr3_aa: CASRPWTGAYEQYF; cdr3_nt: TGTGCCAGCAGACCCTGGACAGGGGCCTACGAGCAGTACTTC
v_call: TRBV21-1; clone_size: few; d_call: NA; j_call: TRBJ1-5; cdr3_aa: CASSWGLRVWPQHF; cdr3_nt: TGTGCCAGCAGTTGGGGACTAAGAGTGTGGCCCCAGCATTTT
v_call: TRBV20-1; clone_size: NA; d_call: TRBD2; j_call: TRBJ2-5; cdr3_aa: CSASDERGIETQYF; cdr3_nt: TGCAGTGCTAGTGATGAGCGGGGGATAGAGACCCAGTACTTC
v_call: TRBV29-1; clone_size: NA; d_call: NA; j_call: TRBJ2-3; cdr3_aa: CSAQGANTDTQYF; cdr3_nt: TGCAGCGCACAGGGTGCGAACACAGATACGCAGTATTTT
v_call: TRBV12-3/TRBV12-4; clone_size: few; d_call: NA; j_call: TRBJ2-7; cdr3_aa: CASSPFLDYEQYF; cdr3_nt: TGTGCCAGCAGCCCTTTTCTTGATTACGAGCAGTACTTC
v_call: TRBV9; clone_size: NA; d_call: NA; j_call: TRBJ2-1; cdr3_aa: CASSTPGLGDEQFF; cdr3_nt: TGTGCCAGCAGCACGCCGGGACTTGGGGATGAGCAGTTCTTC
v_call: TRBV7-8; clone_size: few; d_call: NA; j_call: TRBJ1-5; cdr3_aa: CASSLTIPQPQHF; cdr3_nt: TGTGCCAGCAGCTTAACTATACCCCAGCCCCAGCATTTT
v_call: TRBV18; clone_size: NA; d_call: TRBD2; j_call: TRBJ2-1; cdr3_aa: CASSPLSGGSSYNEQFF; cdr3_nt: TGTGCCAGCTCACCACTTAGCGGGGGGAGCTCCTACAATGAGCAGTTCTTC
v_call: TRBV5-1; clone_size: NA; d_call: NA; j_call: TRBJ2-7; cdr3_aa: CASRSTASFHEQYF; cdr3_nt: TGCGCCAGCAGGTCAACGGCTAGCTTCCACGAGCAGTACTTC
v_call: TRBV25-1; clone_size: few; d_call: TRBD2; j_call: TRBJ2-5; cdr3_aa: CASSDHSGNFQETQYF; cdr3_nt: TGTGCCAGCAGTGATCATAGCGGGAACTTCCAAGAGACCCAGTACTTC
v_call: TRBV6-5; clone_size: NA; d_call: NA; j_call: TRBJ2-3; cdr3_aa: CASSTGSDTQYF; cdr3_nt: TGTGCCAGCAGCACCGGTTCGGATACGCAGTATTTT
v_call: TRBV11-3; clone_size: few; d_call: NA; j_call: TRBJ2-7; cdr3_aa: CASSNNYEQYF; cdr3_nt: TGTGCCAGCAGCAATAACTACGAGCAGTACTTC
v_call: TRBV28; clone_size: NA; d_call: NA; j_call: TRBJ2-5; cdr3_aa: CASSSFGERNQETQYF; cdr3_nt: TGTGCCAGCAGTTCCTTCGGGGAGCGGAACCAAGAGACCCAGTACTTC
v_call: TRBV20-1; clone_size: once; d_call: NA; j_call: TRBJ2-7; cdr3_aa: CSASSGEQYF; cdr3_nt: TGCAGTGCTAGTTCGGGCGAGCAGTACTTC
v_call: TRBV6-1; clone_size: NA; d_call: TRBD1; j_call: TRBJ2-1; cdr3_aa: CASTLDRDNEQFF; cdr3_nt: TGTGCCAGCACCTTGGACAGGGACAATGAGCAGTTCTTC
v_call: TRBV4-1; clone_size: NA; d_call: TRBD1; j_call: TRBJ2-1; cdr3_aa: CASRFSGGEDEQFF; cdr3_nt: TGCGCCAGCAGATTTTCAGGGGGCGAAGATGAGCAGTTCTTC
v_call: TRBV11-2; clone_size: NA; d_call: NA; j_call: TRBJ2-1; cdr3_aa: CASGTAGNEQFF; cdr3_nt: TGTGCCAGCGGAACGGCCGGCAATGAGCAGTTCTTC
v_call: TRBV21-1; clone_size: NA; d_call: NA; j_call: TRBJ1-2; cdr3_aa: CASSKEHRRGDGYTF; cdr3_nt: TGTGCCAGCAGCAAAGAACATCGCAGGGGCGATGGCTACACCTTC
v_call: TRBV27; clone_size: NA; d_call: TRBD1; j_call: TRBJ2-5; cdr3_aa: CASSSLQGPLQETQYF; cdr3_nt: TGTGCCAGCAGTTCCCTACAGGGGCCCCTTCAAGAGACCCAGTACTTC
v_call: TRBV20-1; clone_size: NA; d_call: NA; j_call: TRBJ2-7; cdr3_aa: CSARVSEDEQYF; cdr3_nt: TGCAGTGCTAGAGTAAGCGAAGACGAGCAGTACTTC
v_call: TRBV28; clone_size: NA; d_call: TRBD2; j_call: TRBJ2-4; cdr3_aa: CASRYREALAKNIQYF; cdr3_nt: TGTGCCAGCAGGTATCGGGAGGCCTTAGCCAAAAACATTCAGTACTTC
v_call: TRBV13; clone_size: many; d_call: NA; j_call: TRBJ2-1; cdr3_aa: CASSLGDSPYNEQFF; cdr3_nt: TGTGCCAGCAGCTTAGGGGATAGCCCCTACAATGAGCAGTTCTTC
v_call: TRBV7-9; clone_size: few; d_call: NA; j_call: TRBJ2-2; cdr3_aa: CASRPAATGELFF; cdr3_nt: TGTGCCAGCAGGCCGGCCGCGACCGGGGAGCTGTTTTTT
v_call: TRBV20-1; clone_size: NA; d_call: TRBD2; j_call: TRBJ2-5; cdr3_aa: CSALTSGLETQYF; cdr3_nt: TGCAGTGCTCTTACTAGCGGATTAGAGACCCAGTACTTC
v_call: TRBV7-6; clone_size: few; d_call: NA; j_call: TRBJ1-1; cdr3_aa: CASSLSPLNTEAFF; cdr3_nt: TGTGCCAGCAGCTTGAGTCCGTTGAACACTGAAGCTTTCTTT
v_call: TRBV29-1; clone_size: few; d_call: NA; j_call: TRBJ2-7; cdr3_aa: CSVLAPLLGEQYF; cdr3_nt: TGCAGCGTCCTGGCCCCCCTCTTAGGCGAGCAGTACTTC
v_call: TRBV4-2; clone_size: NA; d_call: TRBD1; j_call: TRBJ2-5; cdr3_aa: CASSQALRTGDLQETQYF; cdr3_nt: TGTGCCAGCAGCCAGGCGCTGAGGACAGGGGACCTCCAAGAGACCCAGTACTTC
v_call: TRBV7-9; clone_size: NA; d_call: NA; j_call: TRBJ1-2; cdr3_aa: CASSLTDDGYGYTF; cdr3_nt: TGTGCCAGCAGCTTAACCGACGACGGCTATGGCTACACCTTC
v_call: TRBV7-3; clone_size: NA; d_call: NA; j_call: TRBJ1-2; cdr3_aa: CASSFRPGGDGYTF; cdr3_nt: TGTGCCAGCAGCTTCCGTCCCGGGGGTGATGGCTACACCTTC
v_call: TRBV7-8; clone_size: NA; d_call: NA; j_call: TRBJ1-2; cdr3_aa: CASSFSQTDSGYTF; cdr3_nt: TGTGCCAGCAGCTTCAGTCAGACAGATTCCGGCTACACCTTC
v_call: TRBV7-9; clone_size: NA; d_call: NA; j_call: TRBJ2-7; cdr3_aa: CASSPALSGSYEQYF; cdr3_nt: TGTGCCAGCAGCCCCGCCCTGTCTGGCTCCTACGAGCAGTACTTC
v_call: TRBV7-9; clone_size: NA; d_call: TRBD2; j_call: TRBJ2-7; cdr3_aa: CASSLVTSAGDEQYF; cdr3_nt: TGTGCCAGCAGCTTAGTGACTAGCGCGGGGGACGAGCAGTACTTC
v_call: TRBV6-1; clone_size: NA; d_call: NA; j_call: TRBJ2-5; cdr3_aa: CASSAGELLGPLQETQYF; cdr3_nt: TGTGCCAGCAGTGCGGGCGAACTACTAGGACCCCTCCAAGAGACCCAGTACTTC
v_call: TRBV4-1; clone_size: few; d_call: TRBD1; j_call: TRBJ2-5; cdr3_aa: CASSLEGTGVRETQYF; cdr3_nt: TGCGCCAGCAGCCTCGAGGGGACAGGGGTAAGGGAGACCCAGTACTTC
v_call: TRBV25-1; clone_size: NA; d_call: TRBD1; j_call: TRBJ1-2; cdr3_aa: CASSELETGYGYTF; cdr3_nt: TGTGCCAGCAGTGAATTGGAGACAGGGTATGGCTACACCTTC
v_call: TRBV12-3/TRBV12-4; clone_size: many; d_call: TRBD1; j_call: TRBJ1-1; cdr3_aa: CASSLGTGATEAFF; cdr3_nt: TGTGCCAGCAGTTTAGGGACAGGGGCCACTGAAGCTTTCTTT
v_call: TRBV7-2; clone_size: NA; d_call: TRBD2; j_call: TRBJ2-3; cdr3_aa: CASSFLAGGPTDTQYF; cdr3_nt: TGTGCCAGCAGCTTCTTAGCGGGAGGCCCCACAGATACGCAGTATTTT
v_call: TRBV20-1; clone_size: NA; d_call: TRBD2; j_call: TRBJ2-1; cdr3_aa: CSATRLAGPNEQFF; cdr3_nt: TGCAGTGCTACCCGACTAGCGGGACCCAATGAGCAGTTCTTC
v_call: TRBV20-1; clone_size: few; d_call: NA; j_call: TRBJ1-5; cdr3_aa: CSARDPVNQPQHF; cdr3_nt: TGCAGTGCTAGAGACCCAGTCAATCAGCCCCAGCATTTT
v_call: TRBV28; clone_size: NA; d_call: NA; j_call: TRBJ2-7; cdr3_aa: CASSLVMYEQYF; cdr3_nt: TGTGCCAGCAGTTTGGTCATGTACGAGCAGTACTTC
v_call: TRBV9; clone_size: NA; d_call: NA; j_call: TRBJ2-1; cdr3_aa: CASSVVVGGAFNEQFF; cdr3_nt: TGTGCCAGCAGCGTAGTAGTGGGTGGGGCGTTCAATGAGCAGTTCTTC
v_call: TRBV12-3/TRBV12-4; clone_size: NA; d_call: NA; j_call: TRBJ1-2; cdr3_aa: CASSLGNDGYTF; cdr3_nt: TGTGCCAGCAGTTTAGGTAATGACGGCTACACCTTC
v_call: TRBV6-1; clone_size: few; d_call: NA; j_call: TRBJ1-2; cdr3_aa: CASSPPSVGYTF; cdr3_nt: TGTGCCAGCAGTCCCCCCAGTGTGGGCTACACCTTC
v_call: TRBV29-1; clone_size: NA; d_call: NA; j_call: TRBJ2-7; cdr3_aa: CSVEEDRRGEQYF; cdr3_nt: TGCAGCGTTGAAGAAGACAGACGGGGCGAGCAGTACTTC
v_call: TRBV27; clone_size: few; d_call: NA; j_call: TRBJ2-7; cdr3_aa: CASSIDSGRYEQYF; cdr3_nt: TGTGCCAGCAGCATCGACAGCGGCCGATACGAGCAGTACTTC
v_call: TRBV20-1; clone_size: NA; d_call: NA; j_call: TRBJ2-7; cdr3_aa: CSARSVTYEQYF; cdr3_nt: TGCAGTGCTAGAAGTGTTACCTACGAGCAGTACTTC
v_call: TRBV7-8; clone_size: NA; d_call: NA; j_call: TRBJ2-7; cdr3_aa: CASSHLETYEQYF; cdr3_nt: TGTGCCAGCAGCCACCTTGAAACCTACGAGCAGTACTTC
v_call: TRBV9; clone_size: few; d_call: NA; j_call: TRBJ1-3; cdr3_aa: CASSPYSSGNTIYF; cdr3_nt: TGTGCCAGCAGCCCTTACAGCTCTGGAAACACCATATATTTT
v_call: TRBV28; clone_size: few; d_call: NA; j_call: TRBJ2-1; cdr3_aa: CASSSPGGAPYNEQFF; cdr3_nt: TGTGCCAGCAGTTCCCCGGGGGGCGCACCCTACAATGAGCAGTTCTTC
v_call: TRBV4-1; clone_size: few; d_call: NA; j_call: TRBJ2-7; cdr3_aa: CASSQVRGDEQYF; cdr3_nt: TGCGCCAGCAGCCAAGTACGCGGGGACGAGCAGTACTTC
v_call: TRBV20-1; clone_size: few; d_call: NA; j_call: TRBJ2-5; cdr3_aa: CSAMSGLETQYF; cdr3_nt: TGCAGTGCTATGTCGGGCTTAGAGACCCAGTACTTC